This T cell receptor (beta chain) was sequenced in a study of metastatic and nonmetastatic thyroid tumors. Findings and caveats of the study: Malignant tumors reportedly showed significantly higher TCR beta diversity than benign nodules in both blood and tumor.

This clone was seen repeatedly, ten times or more. What it recognizes is unknown. V was cut by 3 bases and J by 7 bases, with 20 bases left in between. The CDR3 contains 15 residues. CDR1 and CDR2 from the germline V gene are SGHRS and YFSETQ. Patients were all untreated before their thyroid surgery. Original analysis: A papillary thyroid cancer distant-metastasis classifier was built from CDR3 differences across clinicopathological groups. TCRdb ran MiXCR on the PCR reads. The V and J calls follow TCRdb's processing rather than the paper's. The sample gives about 82,000 clones, 9.5% to 15% of which show up once; roughly 9.6% is in the top ten.

The sequenced material came from tumor tissue. The receptor comes from a female donor with papillary thyroid cancer or a benign thyroid nodule (not recorded which). Some clones in this sample may be carry-over from other donors' samples. V and J are TRBV5-1 and TRBJ2-7; D may be TRBD1 or TRBD2 (5 bases each). The CDR3: CASSSPGTRSREQYF. The CDR3 DNA is TGCGCCAGCAGCTCGCCCGGGACCAGGTCGCGTGAGCAGTACTTC.